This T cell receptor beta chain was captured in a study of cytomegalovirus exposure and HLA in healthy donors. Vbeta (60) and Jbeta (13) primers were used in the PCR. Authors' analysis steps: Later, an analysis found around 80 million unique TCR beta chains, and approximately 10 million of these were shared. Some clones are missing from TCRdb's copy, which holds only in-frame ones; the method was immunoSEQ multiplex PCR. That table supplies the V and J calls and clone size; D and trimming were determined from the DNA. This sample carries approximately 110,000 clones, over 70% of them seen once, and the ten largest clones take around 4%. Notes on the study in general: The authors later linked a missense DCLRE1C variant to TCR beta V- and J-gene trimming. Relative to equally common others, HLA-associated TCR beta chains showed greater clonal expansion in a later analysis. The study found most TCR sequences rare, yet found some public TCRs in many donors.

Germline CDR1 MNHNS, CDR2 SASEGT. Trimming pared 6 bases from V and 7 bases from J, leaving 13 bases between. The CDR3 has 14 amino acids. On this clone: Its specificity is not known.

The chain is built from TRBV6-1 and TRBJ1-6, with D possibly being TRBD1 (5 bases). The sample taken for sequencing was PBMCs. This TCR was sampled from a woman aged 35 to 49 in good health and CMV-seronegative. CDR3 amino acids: CASSYAQGNSPLHF. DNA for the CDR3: TGTGCCAGCAGCTATGCCCAGGGAAATTCACCCCTCCACTTT.